This T cell receptor beta chain appears in the sequencing data of a study of T-cell reconstitution after alpha-beta-depleted transplantation in children. This clonotype was seen a few times. A library of TCRbeta sequences, prepared with unique molecular identifiers, was generated. TCRdb re-called the PCR reads through MiXCR, storing one row per CDR3 protein. The sample lists some 840,000 distinct CDR3 sequences; 16% were seen once. This specimen consisted of PBMCs, mostly from graft donor cells, obtained 360 days after TCRalphabeta/CD19-depleted stem cell transplant. The sequence was obtained from a male patient between 5 and 17 years old who had a stem cell transplant for acute lymphoblastic leukemia, so the T cells may come from the graft donor.

This CDR3 is CSVSHGQMNTGELFF. Here the CDR3 DNA reads TGCAGCGTTAGTCACGGACAGATGAACACCGGGGAGCTGTTTTTT. The rearrangement joins TRBV29-1 to TRBJ2-2; weak D call: TRBD1 (6 bases). Germline-derived CDR1 and CDR2 are SQVTM and ANQGSEA. Trimming removed 5 bases at V and 1 base at J, with 14 bases between. The CDR3 loop spans 15 amino acids.